This T cell receptor (beta chain) emerged from a study of neurological immune-mediated disorders (dated by TCRdb to between 2018 and 2021). Study-wide context: Peripheral blood TCR-beta repertoires from patients with HTLV-I-associated myelopathy (HAM/TSP), patients with multiple sclerosis, and healthy controls were compared in the study using UMI-based sequencing. The 106 TCR-beta libraries included longitudinal samples, technical triplicates and paired sorted CD4+ and CD8+ T-cell subsets alongside PBMC samples. Each longitudinal HAM/TSP and healthy donor was sampled at 3 time-points spaced at about 3-45 month intervals. The cohort comprised roughly 65 subjects: some 15 HAM/TSP patients, 34 multiple sclerosis patients and 20 healthy controls. What the work shows at the level of the full study, not this receptor alone: Expanded clones from different subjects shared no identical CDR3 amino acid sequences, which suggests that TCR-beta repertoires were private in all groups. TCR clonal expansion was highest in HAM/TSP patients and lowest in MS patients, with MS patients falling below even healthy controls.

To synthesize cDNA, template-switch 5'RACE was performed with a primer carrying a 10-nucleotide random unique molecular identifier so that each TCR transcript was tagged. Every sequencing run yielded over 190 million TCR-beta sequences covering 15-18 subjects. Total RNA was extracted with the RNeasy kit. The KAPA Real-time Library Amplification kit was used to amplify TCR-beta VDJ regions with primers for the TCR constant region and the 5'RACE anchor. Sample indexes and Illumina adaptors were added in a first PCR, after which library yield was increased in a second PCR. The roughly 650 bp TCR product was size-selected on a 2% E-gel SizeSelection system after Ampure bead purification. Before pooling, library quality was assessed on a Bioanalyzer, concentration was determined with Qubit, and library quantification was performed with the Kapa Library Quantification kit. Paired-end 2 x 150 bp sequencing of the libraries was performed on an Illumina HiSeq 2500. To increase sequence diversity, 25-30% phiX was spiked into each library pool. Under the source paper's analysis protocol: Quality-filtered reads were processed with the UMI-based MiGEC pipeline, which removed over 75% of raw TCR sequences during error correction. VDJ genes were aligned to IMGT germline references, and clonotypes were defined by unique CDR3 amino acid sequence plus V-J genes. Clonal expansion, Shannon diversity and CDR3 relatedness (CalcPairwiseDistances, ClusterSamples) were evaluated with VDJtools, and phylogenetic trees were built with CLCbio workbench. A clone was classed as expanded if it had 8 or more unique UMIs, a cutoff based on coefficient-of-variation modelling across technical triplicates. TCRdb reprocessed the public reads (quality trimming at Q25 with fastp, clone calling with MiXCR) and kept in-frame beta chains. Every distinct CDR3 protein forms one entry, paired with its most common genes and DNA. None of the V and J calls come from the authors' own analysis; TCRdb made them. This sample gives under 90,000 distinct CDR3 sequences in total; about a tenth of them show up just once. The ten most abundant clones make up about 9.6% of the sample.

This clonotype was recorded at least ten times. Its recognized antigen is unknown. Base qualities are not provided; no much larger clone lies one nucleotide away. In light of the paper, this sample's time point label describes: longitudinal time-point 1 (baseline). Blood bank volunteers in Maryland, USA served as the healthy controls. Unsorted PBMC libraries were generated from 2 million PBMCs stored in RNAlater at -80 °C until RNA extraction. Peripheral blood underwent Ficoll-Hypaque density gradient centrifugation to isolate PBMCs, which were then cryopreserved in liquid nitrogen. The CDR3 starts with the cysteine, ends with the phenylalanine, and has 16 residues. Just the 48-base CDR3 DNA is kept, in frame starting at base 1. V trim: 0 bases; J trim: 7 bases; unmatched bases: 7. The germline V gene yields LGHNA for CDR1 and YNFKEQ for CDR2.

The specimen was PBMCs. The chain was built from TRBV4-2 and TRBJ1-5; a stretch of 9 junction bases matches TRBD1. The receptor was isolated from a young man in good health. The CDR3 region has the sequence CASSQDWGQGGQPQHF. The DNA reads TGTGCCAGCAGCCAAGATTGGGGACAGGGTGGCCAGCCCCAGCATTTT.